The rows below give T cell receptor beta chains drawn from one sample of a study of shared clonotypes between healthy human individuals. Libraries were prepared by immunoSEQ multiplex PCR; TCRdb keeps only in-frame clonotypes and omits some of them. Here the sample spans roughly 890,000 clones, around 93% being singletons. The sample taken for sequencing was naive CD8+ T cells sorted from blood. These receptors all stem from a man under 40 in good health. Both conserved end residues are part of each CDR3. The order of the fields is V gene, CDR3 protein.

V: TRBV7-3
CDR3: CASSLFGNTGELFF

V: TRBV18
CDR3: CASSPLGSSEAFF

V: TRBV7-6
CDR3: CASTQGSLRETQYF

V: TRBV27
CDR3: CASTDLFF

V: TRBV19
CDR3: CALPVPSYEQYF

V: TRBV19
CDR3: CASSPSAVRNPYEQYF

V: TRBV29-1
CDR3: CSVGAFDFYNEQFF

V: TRBV27
CDR3: CASSENGAGSNQPQHF

V: TRBV7-9
CDR3: CASSLERTGATNEKLFF

V: TRBV19
CDR3: CASTKDLYSNQPQHF

V: TRBV23-1
CDR3: CASSQSVLAEVGETQYF

V: TRBV6-1
CDR3: CASSEFGFGSYEQYF

V: TRBV27
CDR3: CASSQGAPGTGELFF

V: TRBV5-4
CDR3: CASSPSLGETQYF

V: TRBV19
CDR3: CASSFRPWQTTYNEQFF

V: TRBV6-1
CDR3: CATLLGIGELFF

V: TRBV28
CDR3: CASSLGQSYEQYF

V: TRBV27
CDR3: CASSLSGLRGYEQYF

V: TRBV29-1
CDR3: CSVESGIEAFF

V: TRBV7-9
CDR3: CASSWGQDEQFF

V: TRBV5-8
CDR3: CASSLSGMTMDTQYF

V: TRBV6-1
CDR3: CASIEIGPINYGYTF

V: TRBV2
CDR3: CASSEGPSGSYEQYF

V: TRBV7-9
CDR3: CASSLLGLTDTQYF

V: TRBV30
CDR3: CAWSISHTQYF

V: TRBV14
CDR3: CASSPLGTEETQYF

V: TRBV4-1
CDR3: CASSQDIGSVGIQYF

V: TRBV29-1
CDR3: CSVGLTGISYEQYF

V: TRBV7-9
CDR3: CASSLGGNNQPQHF

V: TRBV4-1
CDR3: CASSQEGLGTTDTQYF

V: TRBV27
CDR3: CASSRPPGSGDTQYF

V: TRBV13
CDR3: CASSLTPRTEAFF

V: TRBV29-1
CDR3: CSVEGRHWEGYTF

V: TRBV19
CDR3: CASSITSGSYEQFF

V: TRBV15
CDR3: CATSRPGGEAYEQYF

V: TRBV2
CDR3: CASSEWAVLTYF

V: TRBV7-9
CDR3: CASSQTLEPQHF

V: TRBV6-5
CDR3: CASSFMPGHNEQFF

V: TRBV7-9
CDR3: CASSQDRGPTEAFF

V: TRBV11-2
CDR3: CVSSLRGRSGDEQFF

V: TRBV4-2
CDR3: CASSQEGLAGGYEQYF

V: TRBV19
CDR3: CASSQIAGDPYEQYF

V: TRBV7-6
CDR3: CASSSRLAGDLYNEQFF

V: TRBV27
CDR3: CASSLDGTMQDTQYF

V: TRBV10-3
CDR3: CAISDPPSGQETQYF